These 21 T cell receptor beta chains came from one sample sequenced in a study of patients and donors after allogeneic stem cell transplantation. One entry per CDR3 protein results from TCRdb running MiXCR on the RT-PCR reads. The sample lists 45,000 to 65,000 distinct CDR3 sequences, 13% seen once, with 25% to 40% in the top ten. Sequenced material: blood, either unsorted or a sorted T cell fraction (not recorded which). The receptors come from a human donor who was either an allogeneic HSCT recipient or a stem cell or donor lymphocyte infusion donor (not recorded which). It is not recorded whose cells these are; they may come from a transplant donor.

The rearrangement links TRBV27 to TRBJ2-5; D may be TRBD2 (7 bases). The V gene's germline CDR1 is MNHEY and CDR2 SMNVEV (reference sequence). This CDR3 comprises 14 residues. V lost 4 bases, J lost 5 bases, and 14 bases lay in between. The CDR3 reads CASSWGGPDETQYF. Written as DNA, the CDR3 is TGTGCCAGCAGTTGGGGGGGGCCAGATGAGACCCAGTACTTC.

Only a few counts were recorded for this clonotype. The chain joins TRBV7-9 to TRBJ2-7; TRBD1 aligns across 8 bases. CDR1 SEHNR and CDR2 FQNEAQ come from the germline V gene (reference sequence). V gave up 5 bases and J gave up 2 bases; unmatched junction bases: 8. The CDR3 has 15 residues. CDR3: CASSEGTGGPYEQYF. The CDR3 DNA is TGTGCCAGCAGCGAAGGGACAGGAGGTCCCTACGAGCAGTACTTC.

This clonotype has only a few counts. The chain has TRBV12-3 or TRBV12-4 and TRBJ2-5; no reliable D call. Trimming left V 1 base short and J 5 bases short, with 8 bases between. The CDR3 runs to 13 residues. This chain's CDR3 is CASSLGGKETQYF. As DNA, the CDR3 is TGTGCCAGCAGTTTAGGTGGGAAGGAGACCCAGTACTTC.

This clonotype was seen a few times. This sequence joins TRBV5-1 and TRBJ2-1, with 11 bases that match TRBD2. CDR1 and CDR2 (germline): SGHRS, YFSETQ. The trim removed 1 base at V and 0 bases at J, leaving 0 bases unmatched. The CDR3 runs to 16 residues. The CDR3 DNA reads as TGCGCCAGCAGCTTGACTAGCGGGAGCTCCTACAATGAGCAGTTCTTC. As protein: CASSLTSGSSYNEQFF.

This clonotype showed up just a few times. The V gene is TRBV12-3 or TRBV12-4, the J gene TRBJ2-2; 12 nucleotides line up with TRBD1. Unmatched junction bases numbered 6, after V lost 6 bases and J lost 7 bases. The CDR3 has 15 amino acids. This CDR3 reads CASRTGTGGFGELFF. CDR3 bases: TGTGCCAGCAGGACCGGGACAGGGGGCTTCGGGGAGCTGTTTTTT.

This clonotype was picked up a small number of times. V gene TRBV27 combines with J gene TRBJ2-7; D is perhaps TRBD1 or TRBD2 (7 bases each). The germline V gene has CDR1 MNHEY and CDR2 SMNVEV (reference sequence). Trimming stripped 4 bases from V and 6 bases from J, with 19 bases between. The CDR3 length is 15 residues. Here the CDR3 DNA reads TGTGCCAGCAGTTACAGACAGGGAGGGTGGGGCGAGCAGTACTTC. This gives the protein CASSYRQGGWGEQYF.

A few counts support this clonotype. Germline is not matched at one junction end, which may reflect a read error. The CDR3 sequence is CASSTASRSIDTQYF. The CDR3 nucleotides read TGTGCCAGCAGTACGGCTAGCAGAAGCATAGATACGCAGTATTTT. The chain is built from TRBV25-1 and TRBJ2-3; a weak D match, TRBD2 (5 bases). CDR1 is MGHDK and CDR2 is SYGVNS in the germline V gene. The length of the CDR3 is 15 residues.

The chain has TRBV29-1 and TRBJ1-1; 9 bases are a match to TRBD1. The germline V gene encodes CDR1 SQVTM and CDR2 ANQGSEA. The CDR3 is 15 residues long. J gave up 1 base and V 3 bases, and 6 bases lay outside the gene matches. For the CDR3, the DNA is TGCAGCGTTGAGATACTGGGACAGGGGAACACTGAAGCTTTCTTT. Translated, it gives CSVEILGQGNTEAFF.

This clonotype occurred many times. The gene calls are TRBV10-2 and TRBJ1-5; D is ambiguous. CDR1 and CDR2 from the germline V gene are WSHSY and SAAADI. The CDR3 is made up of 15 amino acids. V lost 0 bases and J lost 0, with 6 bases in between. CDR3 sequence (DNA): TGCGCCAGCAGTGAGTCGGCGACTAGCAATCAGCCCCAGCATTTT. Translating it yields CASSESATSNQPQHF.

The table lists this clonotype with many counts. The chain links TRBV5-4 to TRBJ1-1, with TRBD1 matching 7 bases. The V and J ends lost 2 bases and 4 bases, in that order; junction bases with no gene match: 5. Germline assignment: CDR1 SGHNT and CDR2 YYREEE (reference sequence). The CDR3 contains 14 residues. The CDR3, as DNA: TGTGCCAGCAGCTTAAAGGGGGCTTTCACTGAAGCTTTCTTT. Its translation is CASSLKGAFTEAFF.

This chain links TRBV3-1 with TRBJ2-3; TRBD2 agrees at 7 bases. The J segment lost 5 bases and the V segment lost 4 bases, leaving 9 bases of the junction unmatched. Per the germline V gene, CDR1 is LGHDT and CDR2 is YNNKEL (reference sequence). The CDR3 extends over 15 amino acids. The chain's CDR3 is CASSRLREQVDTQYF. CDR3 DNA: TGTGCCAGCAGCCGACTGCGGGAGCAGGTAGATACGCAGTATTTT.

V and J are TRBV6-5 and TRBJ2-5; unclear D gene. V was trimmed by 2 bases and J by 2 bases, leaving 9 bases between them. The CDR3 covers 14 residues. CDR1 is MNHEY and CDR2 is SVGAGI in the germline V gene. CDR3: CASSYRAEQETQYF. The CDR3, as DNA: TGTGCCAGCAGTTACAGGGCTGAACAAGAGACCCAGTACTTC.

The V call is TRBV10-3, the J call TRBJ1-2; TRBD1 might be the D (6 bases). The CDR3 contains 16 residues. The V end was cut by 7 bases, the J end by 4 bases, with 22 bases between. The germline gives CDR1 ENHRY, CDR2 SYGVKD. The CDR3 DNA reads as TGTGCCATCACTGTACGGTCTACAGGGCCTTTCTATGGCTACACCTTC. Residues: CAITVRSTGPFYGYTF.

The gene calls are TRBV5-1 and TRBJ2-5; no clear D. The length of the CDR3 is 13 residues. Deletions cut 0 bases from V and 5 bases from J, with 8 bases between. Germline CDR1 SGHRS, CDR2 YFSETQ. In DNA, the CDR3 is TGCGCCAGCAGCTTGGAAGCTATTGAGACCCAGTACTTC. Its translation: CASSLEAIETQYF.

This clonotype occurred a few times. The chain uses TRBV5-1 and TRBJ2-3; D is possibly TRBD1 (6 bases). This CDR3 contains 16 residues. The germline gives CDR1 SGHRS, CDR2 YFSETQ. Trimming left V 3 bases short and J 0 bases short, with 14 bases between. CDR3 residues: CASSSAGTPSTDTQYF. The CDR3, as DNA: TGCGCCAGCAGCTCGGCCGGGACACCAAGCACAGATACGCAGTATTTT.

Note on this clonotype: It is unclear where the CDR3 begins or ends on the DNA, so no DNA is shown, and the CDR3 is as TCRdb lists it. The chain joins TRBV6-1 to TRBJ1-5; whether TRBD1, the table's D call, matches the DNA was not checked. The CDR3 extends over 15 residues, inclusive of both ends. The germline V gene encodes CDR1 MNHNS and CDR2 SASEGT. CDR3 amino acids: CASSSSGAEDQPQHF.

The chain recombines TRBV6-2 or TRBV6-3 with TRBJ2-4, with TRBD1 as a possible D gene (6 bases). Germline V gene data show CDR1 as MNHEY and CDR2 as SVGEGT. V gave up 5 bases and J gave up 3 bases, with 14 bases separating them. CDR3 length: 15 amino acids. DNA of the CDR3: TGTGCCAGCAGTCCCCCCGGGACACTCAAAAACATTCAGTACTTC. This translates into CASSPPGTLKNIQYF.

DNA of the CDR3: TGTGCCAGCAGCCCCGTGGGACTAGCGGTCCTCCACCACGAGCAGTACTTC. This gives the protein CASSPVGLAVLHHEQYF. V and J are TRBV3-1 and TRBJ2-7, with 11 nucleotides matching TRBD2. J lost 5 bases, V lost 4 bases, and 13 bases had no gene match. Looked up from germline, CDR1 is LGHDT and CDR2 is YNNKEL (reference sequence). The CDR3 length is 17 residues.

The chain combines TRBV27 with TRBJ2-2; D possibly corresponds to TRBD1 (6 bases). V was cut by 4 bases and J by 4 bases, with 19 bases left in between. CDR3 length: 17 amino acids. Germline CDR1 and CDR2: MNHEY and SMNVEV (reference sequence). CDR3 protein: CASSSGWTAPGTGELFF. The DNA of the CDR3 is TGTGCCAGCAGTTCTGGATGGACAGCTCCGGGCACCGGGGAGCTGTTTTTT.

The chain recombines TRBV20-1 with TRBJ2-1, with 12 positions matching TRBD2. The ends lost 2 bases at V and 2 bases at J; junction bases unmatched: 1. Germline CDR1 and CDR2: DFQATT and SNEGSKA (reference sequence). The CDR3 has 15 residues. DNA for the CDR3: TGCAGTGCTAGAACTAGCGGGAGGACCTACAATGAGCAGTTCTTC. Encoded protein: CSARTSGRTYNEQFF.

There are many counts of this clonotype. J is TRBJ1-1 and V is TRBV6-5; a weak D match, TRBD1 (6 bases). Trimming pared 2 bases from V and 0 bases from J, leaving 10 bases between. This CDR3 comprises 15 residues. Germline CDR1 and CDR2: MNHEY and SVGAGI. The DNA for the CDR3 is TGTGCCAGCAGTTACGGGGGGGCTATGAACACTGAAGCTTTCTTT. Residues: CASSYGGAMNTEAFF.